A single sample is the source of the 13 T cell receptor beta chains below, sequenced in a study of CD4 T cells in relation to SARS-CoV-2 and coronaviruses. Their cognate antigens are unknown. Only in-frame clones appear in the TCRdb table, and some are missing; sequencing was by immunoSEQ multiplex PCR. Of tens of thousands of clones listed, about 87% are singletons. The sequenced sample was naive CD4+ T cells from PBMCs, cultured in vitro. Subset noted: naive CD4+ T cells isolated by negative enrichment. All receptors come from an adult with COVID-19.

The chain uses TRBV7-8 and TRBJ2-3; D gene uncertain. The V gene lost 5 bases and the J gene lost 2 bases, with 17 bases spanning the gap. Looked up from germline, CDR1 is SGHVS and CDR2 is FQNEAQ. This CDR3 has 16 residues. The CDR3 here is CASSRTRLVATDTQYF. The CDR3, as DNA: TGTGCCAGCAGCCGAACCCGCTTGGTCGCCACAGATACGCAGTATTTT.

The rearrangement joins TRBV9 to TRBJ2-3; D may be TRBD2 (7 bases). Germline CDR1 reads SGDLS; CDR2 reads YYNGEE. This CDR3 comprises 16 residues. Deletions cut 4 bases from V and 2 bases from J, with 17 bases between. The CDR3 loop reads CASSFTRGGHTDTQYF. The CDR3 coding sequence is TGTGCCAGCAGCTTCACCCGCGGGGGACACACAGATACGCAGTATTTT. Full variable domain (outside the CDR3, taken from reference TRBV9 and TRBJ2-3): DSGVTQTPKHLITATGQRVTLRCSPRSGDLSVYWYQQSLDQGLQFLIQYYNGEERAKGNILERFSAQQFPDLHSELNLSSLELGDSALYFCASSFTRGGHTDTQYFGPGTRLTVL.

The chain has TRBV3-1 (or the pseudogene TRBV3-2) and TRBJ2-2; D is uncertain. Germline V gene lookup returns CDR1 LGHDT and CDR2 YNNKEL (reference sequence). CDR3 length equals 11 residues. V was cut by 8 bases and J by 5 bases, with 6 bases left in between. CDR3 sequence (DNA): TGTGCCAGCGGAAAGACCGGGGAGCTGTTTTTT. Translated, it gives CASGKTGELFF.

The chain uses TRBV19 and TRBJ2-5; D not certain. Germline CDR1 reads LNHDA; CDR2 reads SQIVND (reference sequence). V lost 4 bases, J lost 2 bases, and 8 bases lay in between. The CDR3 sequence is 13 residues long. CDR3 DNA sequence: TGTGCCAGTAGTAATGGCTTACAAGAGACCCAGTACTTC. Translating it yields CASSNGLQETQYF.

Only a few counts were recorded for this clone. The V and J genes are TRBV18 and TRBJ2-7, with a possible D match to TRBD1 (5 bases). CDR1 and CDR2 (germline): KGHSH, LQKENI. V was pared by 3 bases and J by 4 bases, with 7 bases between. This CDR3 region has 12 residues. The CDR3 here is CASSPREYEQYF. For the CDR3, the DNA is TGTGCCAGCTCACCCAGGGAATACGAGCAGTACTTC.

The rearrangement links TRBV7-2 to TRBJ2-2, with D tentatively TRBD1 or TRBD2 (5 bases each). The length of the CDR3 is 12 residues. CDR1 and CDR2 (germline): SGHTA, FQGNSA. The V gene lost 5 bases and the J gene lost 15 bases, with 16 bases spanning the gap. CDR3 protein: CASSVRRDGLFF. CDR3 coding DNA: TGTGCCAGCAGCGTACGCAGGGACGGCTTGTTTTTT.

This rearrangement joins TRBV6-2 or TRBV6-3 to TRBJ2-5; 8 bases fit TRBD2. Per the germline V gene, CDR1 is MNHEY and CDR2 is SVGEGT. CDR3 length: 14 residues. Trimming cost V 2 bases and J 4 bases; bases outside gene matches: 3. This CDR3 reads CASSYLLAGETQYF. As DNA, the CDR3 is TGTGCCAGCAGTTACCTCCTAGCGGGAGAGACCCAGTACTTC.

This clone has a single count. The chain uses TRBV7-8 and TRBJ1-3, with D tentatively TRBD1 (5 bases). CDR3 size: 14 residues. Germline CDR1 and CDR2: SGHVS and FQNEAQ. V was clipped by 3 bases and J by 4 bases, with 10 bases between them. The DNA of the CDR3 is TGTGCCAGCAGCTTTCAGGGTGGCGGAAACACCATATATTTT. Residues: CASSFQGGGNTIYF. The full variable domain, with the rest looked up from reference TRBV7-8 and TRBJ1-3, is GAGVSQSPRYKVAKRGQDVALRCDPISGHVSLFWYQQALGQGPEFLTYFQNEAQLDKSGLPSDRFFAERPEGSVSTLKIQRTQQEDSAVYLCASSFQGGGNTIYFGEGSWLTVV.

The rearrangement links TRBV9 to TRBJ2-1, with 10 positions matching TRBD2. V lost 7 bases, J lost 2 bases, and 3 bases stayed unmatched. Germline V lookup: CDR1 SGDLS, CDR2 YYNGEE. The CDR3 sequence is 14 residues long. Written as DNA, the CDR3 is TGTGCCAGCGGCGGGACTAGCGCCTACAATGAGCAGTTCTTC. Its protein is CASGGTSAYNEQFF.

The V and J genes are TRBV9 and TRBJ1-1; no definite D call. Germline lookup yields CDR1 SGDLS and CDR2 YYNGEE. This CDR3 is built from 15 residues. The V gene lost 2 bases and the J gene lost 3 bases, with 14 bases spanning the gap. For the CDR3, the DNA is TGTGCCAGCAGCGTCAGCGTGGGCGCTTACACTGAAGCTTTCTTT. Protein product: CASSVSVGAYTEAFF.

The chain has TRBV28 and TRBJ1-1; 8 bases map to TRBD1. Trimming removed 5 bases from V and 4 bases from J; junction bases left unmatched: 9. Per the germline V gene, CDR1 is MDHEN and CDR2 is SYDVKM. This CDR3 is 15 amino acids long. The CDR3 DNA is TGTGCCAGCAGTCTTGAACAGGGGGTGGGCACTGAAGCTTTCTTT. Translated: CASSLEQGVGTEAFF.

The V and J genes are TRBV3-1 (or the pseudogene TRBV3-2) and TRBJ1-1; TRBD1 agrees at 10 bases. V lost 4 bases, J lost 8 bases, and 7 bases stayed unmatched. The CDR3 is 14 amino acids. CDR1 LGHDT and CDR2 YNNKEL come from the germline V gene (reference sequence). This CDR3 reads CASSLRDRGGEAFF. The CDR3 nucleotides read TGTGCCAGCAGCCTCCGGGACAGGGGTGGAGAAGCTTTCTTT.

This chain uses TRBV27 with TRBJ2-1; D may be TRBD2 (5 bases). The germline V gene has CDR1 MNHEY and CDR2 SMNVEV (reference sequence). V was shortened by 1 base and J by 6 bases, with 13 bases between the two germline ends. This CDR3 contains 15 residues. CDR3 DNA sequence: TGTGCCAGCAGTTTATGGACTTCGTTGGGCAATGAGCAGTTCTTC. Amino acid sequence: CASSLWTSLGNEQFF.